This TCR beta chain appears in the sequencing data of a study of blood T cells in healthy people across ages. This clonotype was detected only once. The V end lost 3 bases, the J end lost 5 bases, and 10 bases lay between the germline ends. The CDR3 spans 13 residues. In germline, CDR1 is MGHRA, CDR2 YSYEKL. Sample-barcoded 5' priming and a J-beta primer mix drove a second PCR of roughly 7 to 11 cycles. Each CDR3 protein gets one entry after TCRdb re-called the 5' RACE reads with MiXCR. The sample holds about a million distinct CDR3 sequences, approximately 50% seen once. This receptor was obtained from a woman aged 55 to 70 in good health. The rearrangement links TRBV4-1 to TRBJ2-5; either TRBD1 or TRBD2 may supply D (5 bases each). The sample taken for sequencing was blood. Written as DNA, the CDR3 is TGCGCCAGCAGCCACTGGGACCGGGAGACCCAGTACTTC. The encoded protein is CASSHWDRETQYF.